The clone carrying this T cell receptor (beta chain) has a handful of counts. The antigen remains unidentified. Each CDR3 protein is one row after TCRdb ran MiXCR on the 5' RACE reads. The sample has around 530,000 distinct CDR3 sequences; about 15% are singletons. CDR3 length: 13 residues. In germline, CDR1 is SGHDT, CDR2 YYEEEE. The V gene end was trimmed by 5 bases and the J gene end by 10 bases; junction bases not matched to a gene: 6. This record comes from a study of T cells after yellow fever vaccination. Whole-study context: SMART-Seq v4 Ultra Low Input prepared libraries from low-cell fractions.

Study-level findings and limits: By day 5 rather than day 15, the secondary response had peaked, though it was weaker. Researchers noted that a small share of clonotypes showed up in both CD4 and CD8 compartments. In post-booster samples, most primary-vaccination clones reappeared (approximately 95% CD4, over 70% CD8).

V and J are TRBV5-6 and TRBJ1-1; 12 bases agree with TRBD1. The sequence was collected from a man aged 18 to 29 who received the YFV17D yellow fever vaccine. The material sequenced was PBMCs, taken 5 days after the first yellow fever vaccination. CDR3 DNA: TGTGCCAGCAGACCGGGACAGGGGGCGCGAGCTTTCTTT. This codes for CASRPGQGARAFF.